Sequencing of this T cell receptor (beta chain) was carried out in a study of blood T cell repertoires in COVID-19. Comments on this clone: One junction end disagrees with the germline gene, perhaps due to a read error.

Looked up from germline, CDR1 is SSHAT and CDR2 is FNYEAQ (reference sequence). CDR3 length: 17 residues. Generated by immunoSEQ multiplex PCR, the TCRdb table keeps only in-frame clones and is missing some. The table lists about 250,000 clones, approximately 85% of them singletons. Sequenced sample: peripheral blood. The chain links TRBV7-7 to TRBJ2-5; TRBD2 is a possible D gene (6 bases). The receptor's source is a man over 45 with active or convalescent COVID-19. Here the CDR3 DNA reads TGTGCTAGCAGCCTAGGGCCCACCCGGGAGATTTTAGAGACCCAGTACTTC. Its translation: CASSLGPTREILETQYF.